This TCR beta chain was found in a study of blood T cell repertoires in COVID-19. Background on the study: Samples of COVID-19 (acute and convalescent) were obtained from the United States, Italy and Spain. The cDNA or gDNA used as material had been derived from T cells, B-cell-depleted T cells, or PBMCs.

The trim removed 4 bases at V and 7 bases at J, leaving 6 bases unmatched. The CDR3 spans 14 residues. CDR1 and CDR2 (germline): SGHAT, FQNNGV. Sequenced by immunoSEQ multiplex PCR; TCRdb stores in-frame clones only, minus some. The data contain some 360,000 clones, roughly nine tenths of them singletons. This receptor was identified in a woman in her fifties or sixties with COVID-19, enrolled during active disease. J is TRBJ2-1 and V is TRBV11-2; 8 bases agree with TRBD2. Sequenced: peripheral blood. CDR3 nucleotides: TGTGCCAGCAGCTCGACGACGGGGGGGAATGAGCAGTTCTTC. Amino acids: CASSSTTGGNEQFF.